The sequence of this T cell receptor beta chain was determined in a study of cytomegalovirus exposure and HLA in healthy donors. Overall study results and limits: A later analysis appeared to link common viral pathogens to several of the most significant clusters. The classifier, whose performance was assessed in both the original and validation cohorts, reportedly diagnosed cytomegalovirus status with high specificity and sensitivity.

The PCR ran on 60 Vbeta and 13 Jbeta primers. Sequenced by immunoSEQ multiplex PCR; TCRdb stores in-frame clones only, minus some. Of around 130,000 clones in the sample, 65% to 90% were seen once. With regard to this clone: The antigen is undetermined.

With 8 bases clipped from V and 7 bases from J, the junction kept 4 bases outside the gene matches. The germline CDR1 and CDR2 sequences are SNHLY and FYNNEI. CDR3 length equals 12 residues. This sequence originates from a woman between 18 and 30 years old in good health and CMV-seropositive. Sequencing was carried out using PBMCs. J is TRBJ2-5 and V is TRBV2; 10 bases align to TRBD1. CDR3: CASGQGGGTQYF. The CDR3 coding sequence is TGTGCCAGCGGACAGGGGGGCGGGACCCAGTACTTC.